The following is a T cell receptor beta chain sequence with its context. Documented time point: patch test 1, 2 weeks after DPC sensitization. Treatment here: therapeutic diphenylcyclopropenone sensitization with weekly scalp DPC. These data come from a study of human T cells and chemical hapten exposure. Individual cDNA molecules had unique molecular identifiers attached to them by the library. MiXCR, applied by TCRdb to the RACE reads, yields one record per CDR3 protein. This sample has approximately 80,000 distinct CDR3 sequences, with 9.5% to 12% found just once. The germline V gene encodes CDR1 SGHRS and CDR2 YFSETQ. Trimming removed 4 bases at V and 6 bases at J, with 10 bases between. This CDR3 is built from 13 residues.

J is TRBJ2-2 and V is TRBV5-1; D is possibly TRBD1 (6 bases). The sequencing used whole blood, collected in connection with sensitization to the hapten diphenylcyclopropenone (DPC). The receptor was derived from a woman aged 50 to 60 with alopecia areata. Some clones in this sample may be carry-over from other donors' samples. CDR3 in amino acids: CASSVQGAGELFF. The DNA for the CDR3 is TGCGCCAGCAGCGTACAGGGCGCCGGGGAGCTGTTTTTT. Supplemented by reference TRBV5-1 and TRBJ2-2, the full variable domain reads KAGVTQTPRYLIKTRGQQVTLSCSPISGHRSVSWYQQTPGQGLQFLFEYFSETQRNKGNFPGRFSGRQFSNSRSEMNVSTLELGDSALYLCASSVQGAGELFFGEGSRLTVL.